This is a list of T cell receptor beta chains from one sample in a study of OX40 agonist ivuxolimab in advanced cancers. Measured with immunoSEQ multiplex PCR; TCRdb has only the in-frame clones, and not every one. The sample shows about 69,000 clones, 85% to 90% of them seen only once. The sample in question was CD4+ or CD8+ T cells sorted from blood, obtained in a trial of the OX40 agonist ivuxolimab. Receptors originate from an adult with an advanced solid tumor such as melanoma, head and neck, liver or kidney cancer. CDR3s include the opening cysteine and the closing phenylalanine or tryptophan. A D gene is named only where the DNA matches it firmly. Clone size is shown for a subset of rows, as once, few, many or a class of expanded clone.

NA	NA	TRBV7-7	TRBJ2-5	CASNGVETQYF	TGTGCTAGTAACGGGGTAGAGACCCAGTACTTC
TRBD1	NA	TRBV9	TRBJ2-2	CASSGGTGGNTGELFF	TGTGCCAGCAGCGGCGGGACAGGGGGGAACACCGGGGAGCTGTTTTTT
TRBD2	NA	TRBV19	TRBJ2-1	CASSIDASGINEQFF	TGTGCCAGTAGTATAGATGCTAGCGGGATCAATGAGCAGTTCTTC
NA	NA	TRBV29-1	TRBJ1-1	CSSRRENTEAFF	TGCAGTTCCCGCAGAGAGAACACTGAAGCTTTCTTT
NA	NA	TRBV30	TRBJ1-5	CAYTLSDSFFNQPQHF	TGTGCCTACACCCTGTCGGACAGCTTCTTCAATCAGCCCCAGCATTTT
NA	NA	TRBV30	TRBJ2-7	CAWRRIRDTPLITYEQYF	TGTGCCTGGAGGAGAATCCGGGACACACCGCTCATCACCTACGAGCAGTACTTC
TRBD1	NA	TRBV30	TRBJ1-2	CAWSVGGRDYGYTF	TGTGCCTGGAGTGTAGGGGGCAGGGATTATGGCTACACCTTC
NA	NA	TRBV7-3	TRBJ2-1	CASSGPGPSTYNEQFF	TGTGCCAGCAGTGGACCGGGACCATCGACCTACAATGAGCAGTTCTTC
NA	once	TRBV7-9	TRBJ2-5	CASSSTPQETQYF	TGTGCCAGCAGCTCCACGCCTCAAGAGACCCAGTACTTC
NA	NA	TRBV27	TRBJ2-2	CASSPTGERPNTGELFF	TGTGCCAGCAGTCCGACGGGTGAAAGGCCGAACACCGGGGAGCTGTTTTTT
TRBD1	NA	TRBV27	TRBJ1-2	CASSPYGAGTGDSDLWGYTF	TGTGCCAGCAGTCCCTATGGAGCCGGGACAGGGGATTCGGACCTGTGGGGCTACACCTTC
TRBD1	NA	TRBV13	TRBJ2-7	CASSFSPETGFTRGQYF	TGTGCCAGCAGCTTCTCCCCGGAGACAGGGTTTACCCGGGGGCAGTACTTC
NA	once	TRBV27	TRBJ1-5	CASSPVDRNQPQHF	TGTGCCAGCAGTCCCGTGGACAGAAATCAGCCCCAGCATTTT
TRBD1	NA	TRBV7-9	TRBJ1-2	CASSLVSTGDLGGYTF	TGTGCCAGCAGCTTAGTCTCTACAGGGGATTTGGGTGGCTACACCTTC
NA	NA	TRBV19	TRBJ2-7	CASSSLSEQYF	TGTGCCAGTAGTTCCTTATCCGAGCAGTACTTC
NA	NA	TRBV19	TRBJ1-2	CASKGGPYGYTF	TGTGCCAGTAAGGGGGGACCCTATGGCTACACCTTC
TRBD1	few	TRBV19	TRBJ1-4	CATAFRGTNEKLFF	TGTGCCACCGCCTTCAGGGGGACTAATGAAAAACTGTTTTTT
NA	NA	TRBV19	TRBJ1-1	CASSMQGPGNTEAFF	TGTGCCAGTAGTATGCAGGGCCCAGGGAACACTGAAGCTTTCTTT
NA	NA	TRBV7-3	TRBJ1-1	CASSLTWRGRAFF	TGTGCCAGCAGCTTAACGTGGCGGGGAAGGGCTTTCTTT
TRBD1	NA	TRBV4-3	TRBJ2-7	CASSPETGDKYF	TGCGCCAGCAGCCCAGAGACAGGGGATAAGTACTTC
TRBD2	NA	TRBV25-1	TRBJ2-7	CASSKGLAGGYEQYF	TGTGCCAGCTCTAAAGGACTAGCGGGGGGTTACGAGCAGTACTTC
NA	NA	TRBV7-6	TRBJ2-7	CASSPGVEQYF	TGTGCCAGCAGCCCAGGGGTCGAGCAGTACTTC
NA	NA	TRBV6-5	TRBJ2-1	CASSPGTFNEQFF	TGTGCCAGCAGCCCCGGGACTTTCAATGAGCAGTTCTTC
NA	few	TRBV6-5	TRBJ1-2	CASSYSGGRGYGYTF	TGTGCCAGCAGTTACTCAGGGGGACGTGGCTATGGCTACACCTTC
NA	NA	TRBV6-4	TRBJ1-1	CASKRRENTEAFF	TGTGCCAGCAAAAGACGGGAGAACACTGAAGCTTTCTTT
NA	NA	TRBV7-9	TRBJ2-7	CASSPPASYEQYF	TGTGCCAGCAGCCCCCCGGCTTCCTACGAGCAGTACTTC
TRBD1	NA	TRBV5-1	TRBJ2-7	CASSYPGQHGDEQYF	TGCGCCAGCAGCTACCCGGGACAGCACGGAGACGAGCAGTACTTC
TRBD1	NA	TRBV7-9	TRBJ2-7	CASSAAGTGIGEQYF	TGTGCCAGCAGCGCCGCCGGGACAGGGATAGGCGAGCAGTACTTC
TRBD1	NA	TRBV6-6	TRBJ2-7	CASSSSDRLYEQYF	TGTGCCAGCAGTTCCTCGGACAGGCTCTACGAGCAGTACTTC
NA	NA	TRBV28	TRBJ1-2	CASSLTGQDFANYGYTF	TGTGCCAGCAGTTTAACAGGGCAGGACTTCGCCAACTATGGCTACACCTTC
NA	NA	TRBV6-1	TRBJ2-1	CASSVVLYNEQFF	TGTGCCAGCAGTGTAGTCCTCTACAATGAGCAGTTCTTC
NA	NA	TRBV10-2	TRBJ1-2	CASISRASNYGYTF	TGCGCCAGCATCAGCCGGGCCTCCAACTATGGCTACACCTTC
NA	NA	TRBV11-2	TRBJ2-7	CASSLIGGYEQYF	TGTGCCAGCAGTCTTATAGGAGGCTACGAGCAGTACTTC
TRBD2	NA	TRBV28	TRBJ2-1	CASSLFGLAYNEQFF	TGTGCCAGCAGTTTGTTTGGACTAGCCTACAATGAGCAGTTCTTC
NA	NA	TRBV27	TRBJ2-5	CASSSILNTGETQYF	TGTGCCAGCAGTTCCATACTAAACACGGGAGAGACCCAGTACTTC
NA	NA	TRBV29-1	TRBJ2-7	CSVVAAQYEQYF	TGCAGCGTTGTGGCAGCCCAATACGAGCAGTACTTC
NA	NA	TRBV5-1	TRBJ1-1	CASSLRGPMNTEAFF	TGCGCCAGCAGCTTGCGTGGGCCTATGAACACTGAAGCTTTCTTT
NA	NA	TRBV6-5	TRBJ2-7	CASSYSNHEQYF	TGTGCCAGCAGTTACTCGAATCACGAGCAGTACTTC
NA	once	TRBV19	TRBJ2-1	CASSFSSRNEQFF	TGTGCCAGTAGTTTTTCTAGCCGCAATGAGCAGTTCTTC
TRBD1	NA	TRBV27	TRBJ1-1	CASSSFSGTGMKAFF	TGTGCCAGCAGTTCCTTTTCCGGGACAGGGATGAAAGCTTTCTTT
NA	NA	TRBV4-1	TRBJ2-7	CASSQEILPVSYEQYF	TGCGCCAGCAGCCAAGAAATCTTACCCGTCTCCTACGAGCAGTACTTC
NA	once	TRBV5-6	TRBJ1-1	CASRYTDLNTEAFF	TGTGCCAGCAGGTACACAGATCTGAACACTGAAGCTTTCTTT
NA	NA	TRBV5-4	TRBJ1-1	CASSWGNTEAFF	TGTGCCAGCAGCTGGGGGAACACTGAAGCTTTCTTT
TRBD2	NA	TRBV27	TRBJ2-1	CASSLVGSGGRNEQFF	TGTGCCAGCAGTTTAGTCGGTAGCGGGGGTAGAAATGAGCAGTTCTTC
TRBD2	NA	TRBV25-1	TRBJ2-7	CASSEWGGTLSYEQYF	TGTGCCAGCAGTGAATGGGGGGGTACCCTCTCCTACGAGCAGTACTTC
TRBD2	NA	TRBV12-5	TRBJ2-3	CASGDSELAITDTQYF	TGTGCTAGTGGCGACAGCGAACTAGCGATAACAGATACGCAGTATTTT
TRBD2	NA	TRBV19	TRBJ2-1	CASSINSGGVNEQFF	TGTGCCAGTAGTATAAATAGCGGGGGGGTCAATGAGCAGTTCTTC
NA	NA	TRBV27	TRBJ1-1	CASSLSKVPYTEAFF	TGTGCCAGCAGTCTATCAAAAGTTCCCTACACTGAAGCTTTCTTT
NA	NA	TRBV7-6	TRBJ2-2	CASSTQGSGELFF	TGTGCCAGCAGCACACAGGGAAGCGGGGAGCTGTTTTTT
TRBD1	NA	TRBV6-1	TRBJ1-5	CASLDRGRGEQPQHF	TGTGCCAGCCTCGACAGGGGGCGAGGGGAGCAGCCCCAGCATTTT
NA	NA	TRBV28	TRBJ1-5	CASSRGQRWNQPQHF	TGTGCCAGCAGCCGCGGACAGCGCTGGAATCAGCCCCAGCATTTT
NA	NA	TRBV5-6	TRBJ1-1	CASTMRGVMNTEAFF	TGTGCCAGCACCATGCGAGGAGTGATGAACACTGAAGCTTTCTTT